The 11 T cell receptor beta chains given below trace back to one sample, sequenced in a study of T cell responses to AZD1222 COVID-19 vaccine. Generated by immunoSEQ multiplex PCR, the TCRdb table keeps only in-frame clones and is missing some. This table has more than 110,000 clones, roughly 90% appearing once. Sequences were derived from peripheral blood, sampled on day 0 of AZD1222 vaccination. These receptors were taken from an adult in good health.

The chain links TRBV27 to TRBJ1-2; D uncertain. Trimming shortened V by 4 bases and J by 6 bases, and 12 bases separated the two germline ends. There are 13 residues in the CDR3. Germline CDR1 MNHEY, CDR2 SMNVEV (reference sequence). The CDR3 loop reads CASSWTGKDGYTF. The CDR3 DNA follows: TGTGCCAGCAGTTGGACGGGGAAGGATGGCTACACCTTC.

This clone appeared a single time. This rearrangement joins TRBV18 to TRBJ2-2, with TRBD1 matching over 9 bases. Germline lookup yields CDR1 KGHSH and CDR2 LQKENI. The J segment lost 5 bases and the V segment lost 3 bases, leaving 10 bases of the junction unmatched. This CDR3 has 17 amino acids. The CDR3 DNA is TGTGCCAGCTCACCCATACAGAACAGGGGGCGAACCGGGGAGCTGTTTTTT. This sequence encodes CASSPIQNRGRTGELFF.

J is TRBJ2-2 and V is TRBV14; D is unclear. The germline V gene has CDR1 SGHDN and CDR2 FVKESK. The CDR3 loop spans 14 amino acids. The germline V and J ends were trimmed by 4 bases and 3 bases, with 9 bases remaining between them. The CDR3 DNA reads as TGTGCCAGCAGCCTTTGGGTTGACACCGGGGAGCTGTTTTTT. Its translation is CASSLWVDTGELFF.

The chain joins TRBV21-1 to TRBJ1-2. TRBV21-1 constitutes a pseudogene. The CDR3 covers 16 residues. The DNA of the CDR3 is TGTGCCAGCACGACACCACCCAGGGAGGGAATACATGGCTACACCTTC. Protein sequence: CASTTPPREGIHGYTF.

The chain is built from TRBV27 and TRBJ1-2, with 8 bases that match TRBD1. Germline CDR1 is MNHEY and CDR2 is SMNVEV (reference sequence). The CDR3 spans 15 residues. V gave up 5 bases and J gave up 5 bases; unmatched junction bases: 10. Here the CDR3 reads CASSPGQGFRYGYTF. DNA of the CDR3: TGTGCCAGCAGTCCAGGACAGGGCTTTCGGTATGGCTACACCTTC.

The chain is built from TRBV5-4 and TRBJ2-5, with D tentatively TRBD2 (5 bases). This CDR3 has 15 amino acids. The V end was cut by 1 base, the J end by 3 bases, with 13 bases between. The germline CDR1 and CDR2 sequences are SGHNT and YYREEE (reference sequence). The CDR3 spells CASSLLRSGKETQYF. The CDR3 DNA is TGTGCCAGCAGCTTGTTAAGGAGCGGTAAAGAGACCCAGTACTTC.

The V call is TRBV5-1, the J call TRBJ1-4, with TRBD1 matching 11 bases. J lost 7 bases, V lost 4 bases, and 6 bases had no gene match. Germline CDR1 reads SGHRS; CDR2 reads YFSETQ. The length of the CDR3 is 15 residues. DNA for the CDR3: TGCGCCAGCAGCAGGTCCGGGACAGGGGGTGAAAAACTGTTTTTT. It encodes CASSRSGTGGEKLFF.

The rearrangement links TRBV30 to TRBJ2-3, with TRBD2 matching over 7 bases. Germline assignment: CDR1 GTSNPN and CDR2 SVGIG (reference sequence). Trimming cost V 1 base and J 3 bases; bases outside gene matches: 7. The CDR3 totals 15 residues. CDR3 sequence: CAWSGLAGATDTQYF. Here the CDR3 DNA reads TGTGCCTGGAGTGGATTAGCGGGTGCTACAGATACGCAGTATTTT.

The chain employs TRBV30 and TRBJ1-4, with a tentative D call TRBD1 (5 bases). V lost 4 bases, J lost 7 bases, and 16 bases lay in between. The CDR3 sequence is 14 residues long. Germline V gene lookup returns CDR1 GTSNPN and CDR2 SVGIG (reference sequence). CDR3 region: CAWNKGREGEKLFF. CDR3 bases: TGTGCCTGGAACAAGGGCAGGGAAGGTGAAAAACTGTTTTTT.

The chain links TRBV19 to TRBJ2-7, with a possible D match to TRBD2 (6 bases). The CDR3 is made up of 14 amino acids. Germline CDR1 reads LNHDA; CDR2 reads SQIVND (reference sequence). V lost 0 bases, J lost 2 bases, and 8 bases lay in between. Here the CDR3 DNA reads TGTGCCAGTAGTATAGAGGGGACTCCCTACGAGCAGTACTTC. Residues: CASSIEGTPYEQYF. The full variable domain, with the rest looked up from reference TRBV19 and TRBJ2-7, is DGGITQSPKYLFRKEGQNVTLSCEQNLNHDAMYWYRQDPGQGLRLIYYSQIVNDFQKGDIAEGYSVSREKKESFPLTVTSAQKNPTAFYLCASSIEGTPYEQYFGPGTRLTVT.

The rearrangement joins TRBV18 to TRBJ2-7; TRBD2 matches at 11 bases. V was clipped by 2 bases and J by 0 bases; unmatched bases: 3. The CDR3 spans 16 residues. Germline-derived CDR1 and CDR2 are KGHSH and LQKENI. The CDR3 here is CASSPIAGGSSYEQYF. In DNA, the CDR3 is TGTGCCAGCTCACCAATAGCGGGAGGGTCCTCCTACGAGCAGTACTTC.